The rows below give T cell receptor beta chains drawn from one sample of a study of T cell responses to AZD1222 COVID-19 vaccine. Clones were sequenced by immunoSEQ multiplex PCR, and TCRdb holds only the in-frame ones, with some missing. This table holds some 190,000 clones, around 90% found once. The sequencing here drew on peripheral blood, taken on day 0 of AZD1222 vaccination. The receptors derive from an adult in good health. Both conserved end residues are part of each CDR3. Fields, in order: V gene, clone size, D gene, J gene, CDR3 DNA, CDR3 protein. A D gene is named only where the DNA matches it firmly. The size of a clone is reported for some rows only, either as once, few or many, or as a class for expanded clones.

TRBV6-5	-	-	TRBJ1-2	TGTGCCAGCAGCCGCGGGGGACCATATGGCTACACCTTC	CASSRGGPYGYTF
TRBV7-9	once	-	TRBJ1-4	TGTGCCAGCAGCGTCCGACAGTATGAAAAACTGTTTTTT	CASSVRQYEKLFF
TRBV28	-	-	TRBJ1-6	TGTGCCAGCAGTTTAAGGCCAAGGCCGGGCAATTCACCCCTCCACTTT	CASSLRPRPGNSPLHF
TRBV5-1	-	-	TRBJ2-7	TGCGCCAGCAGCTTAGGAGGGGGCGGTTACGAGCAGTACTTC	CASSLGGGGYEQYF
TRBV29-1	-	-	TRBJ1-2	TGCAGCGTTGAGACAGTTAACTATGGCTACACCTTC	CSVETVNYGYTF
TRBV20-1	-	-	TRBJ1-3	TGCAGTGCTAGTAACACAGGGAGCCCCTTCTCTGGAAACACCATATATTTT	CSASNTGSPFSGNTIYF
TRBV4-2	-	TRBD2	TRBJ2-2	TGTGCCAGCAGCCAAGTCAGCGGGGCGAACACCGGGGAGCTGTTTTTT	CASSQVSGANTGELFF
TRBV29-1	once	TRBD2	TRBJ2-3	TGCAGCGTTGAAGTTGGGGGGGTGAACACAGATACGCAGTATTTT	CSVEVGGVNTDTQYF
TRBV6-1	once	TRBD2	TRBJ2-3	TGTGCCAGCAGTGAAGCTAGCGGGGGAGTTGATACGCAGTATTTT	CASSEASGGVDTQYF
TRBV10-3	-	-	TRBJ2-2	TGTGCCATCATGGGGGGCGCGGGCACCGGGGAGCTGTTTTTT	CAIMGGAGTGELFF
TRBV6-2/TRBV6-3	-	TRBD1	TRBJ2-3	TGTGCCAGCAGTCGTCCCGGGACAGGAATTGATACGCAGTATTTT	CASSRPGTGIDTQYF
TRBV11-1	-	-	TRBJ1-1	TGTGCCAGCAGCACTACACTGAACACTGAAGCTTTCTTT	CASSTTLNTEAFF
TRBV7-2	-	-	TRBJ2-5	TGTGCCAGCAGCTTAGTTCACTTGGGGTTAGGGGAGACCCAGTACTTC	CASSLVHLGLGETQYF
TRBV21-1	-	-	TRBJ2-7	TGTGCCAGCAGCTATGACAGGGATCCGCCCTACGAGCAGTACTTC	CASSYDRDPPYEQYF
TRBV27	-	TRBD2	TRBJ2-3	TGTGCCAGCAGACACTCAGCGGGGGGGCCAGATACGCAGTATTTT	CASRHSAGGPDTQYF
TRBV7-3	once	TRBD1	TRBJ1-6	TGTGCCAGCTGCCCAGGACAGGGACAAAATTCACCCCTCCACTTT	CASCPGQGQNSPLHF